This TCR beta chain was documented in a study of shared clonotypes between healthy human individuals. Study conclusions and caveats: Clonotypes that were shared across a few donors made up about 4.5% of naive CD4 clonotypes.

The V and J ends lost 3 bases and 2 bases respectively, with 10 bases between them. The CDR3 extends over 14 amino acids. Germline assignment: CDR1 LNHDA and CDR2 SQIVND (reference sequence). Genomic DNA belonging to each subset was distributed in equal measure over several immunoSEQ plates. Produced via immunoSEQ multiplex PCR; TCRdb's table is partial and in-frame only. There are about 2 million clones in the sample; roughly 96% occur only once, and roughly 0.13% lies in the top ten. Comments on this clone: The antigen remains unidentified.

V is TRBV19 and J is TRBJ1-1; the D is unclear. The receptor was derived from a man aged 18 to 29 in good health. The source material was naive CD4+ T cells sorted from blood. Sample subset: CD45RA+ positively selected. CDR3 nucleotide sequence: TGTGCCAGTAGTATGTTTTCGGGAAACACTGAAGCTTTCTTT. This codes for CASSMFSGNTEAFF. Using reference TRBV19 and TRBJ1-1 for the parts outside the CDR3, the full variable domain is DGGITQSPKYLFRKEGQNVTLSCEQNLNHDAMYWYRQDPGQGLRLIYYSQIVNDFQKGDIAEGYSVSREKKESFPLTVTSAQKNPTAFYLCASSMFSGNTEAFFGQGTRLTVV.